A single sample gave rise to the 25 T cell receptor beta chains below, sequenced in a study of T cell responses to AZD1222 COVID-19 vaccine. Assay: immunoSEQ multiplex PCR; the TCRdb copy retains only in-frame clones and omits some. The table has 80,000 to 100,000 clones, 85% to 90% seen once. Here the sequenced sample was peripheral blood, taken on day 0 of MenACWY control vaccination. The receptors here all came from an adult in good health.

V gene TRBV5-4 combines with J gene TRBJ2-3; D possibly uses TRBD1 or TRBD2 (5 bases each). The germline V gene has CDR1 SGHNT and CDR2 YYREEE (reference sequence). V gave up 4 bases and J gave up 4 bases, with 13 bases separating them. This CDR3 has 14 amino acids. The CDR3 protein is CASSLGRGADTQYF. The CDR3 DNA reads TGTGCCAGCAGCCTCGGACGGGGCGCAGATACGCAGTATTTT. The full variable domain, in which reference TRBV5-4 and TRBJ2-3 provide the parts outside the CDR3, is ETGVTQSPTHLIKTRGQQVTLRCSSQSGHNTVSWYQQALGQGPQFIFQYYREEENGRGNFPPRFSGLQFPNYSSELNVNALELDDSALYLCASSLGRGADTQYFGPGTRLTVL.

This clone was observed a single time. The CDR3 spells CATSRDRGIEKLFF. The CDR3 DNA reads as TGTGCCACCAGCAGAGATCGAGGAATCGAAAAACTGTTTTTT. The gene calls are TRBV15 and TRBJ1-4; unclear D gene. CDR3 length: 14 amino acids. The germline V gene encodes CDR1 LNHNV and CDR2 YYDKDF (reference sequence). V dropped 0 bases and J dropped 8 bases, with 10 bases sitting between them.

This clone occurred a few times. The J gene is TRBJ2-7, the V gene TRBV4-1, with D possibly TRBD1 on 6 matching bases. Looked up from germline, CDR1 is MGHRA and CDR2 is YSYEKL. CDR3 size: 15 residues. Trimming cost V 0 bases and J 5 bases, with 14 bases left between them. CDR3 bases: TGCGCCAGCAGCCAAGAAGCCAGGGGAGAAGACGAGCAGTACTTC. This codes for CASSQEARGEDEQYF.

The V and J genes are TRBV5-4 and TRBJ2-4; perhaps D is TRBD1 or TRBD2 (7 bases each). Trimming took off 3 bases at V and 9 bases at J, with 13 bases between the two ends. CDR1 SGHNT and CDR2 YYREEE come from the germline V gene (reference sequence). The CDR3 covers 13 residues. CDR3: CASSSDREGIQYF. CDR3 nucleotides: TGTGCCAGCAGCTCCGACAGGGAGGGCATTCAGTACTTC.

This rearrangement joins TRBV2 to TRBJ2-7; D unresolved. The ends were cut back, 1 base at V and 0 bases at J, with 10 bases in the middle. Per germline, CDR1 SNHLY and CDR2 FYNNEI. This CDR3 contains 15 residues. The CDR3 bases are TGTGCCAGCAGTGAAGTCCCGGGCACCTCCTACGAGCAGTACTTC. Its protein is CASSEVPGTSYEQYF.

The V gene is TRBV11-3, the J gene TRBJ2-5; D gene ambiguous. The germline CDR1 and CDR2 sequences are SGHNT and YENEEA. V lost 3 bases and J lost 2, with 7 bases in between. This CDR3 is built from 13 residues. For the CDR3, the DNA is TGTGCCAGCAGCTTTTCAGAGCAAGAGACCCAGTACTTC. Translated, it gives CASSFSEQETQYF.

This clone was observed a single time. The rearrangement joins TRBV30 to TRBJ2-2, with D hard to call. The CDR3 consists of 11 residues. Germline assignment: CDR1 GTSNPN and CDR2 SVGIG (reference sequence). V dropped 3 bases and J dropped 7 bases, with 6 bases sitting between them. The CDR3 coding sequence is TGTGCCTGGAGGGAATACGGGGAGCTGTTTTTT. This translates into CAWREYGELFF. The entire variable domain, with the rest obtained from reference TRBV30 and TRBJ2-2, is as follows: SQTIHQWPATLVQPVGSPLSLECTVEGTSNPNLYWYRQAAGRGLQLLFYSVGIGQISSEVPQNLSASRPQDRQFILSSKKLLLSDSGFYLCAWREYGELFFGEGSRLTVL.

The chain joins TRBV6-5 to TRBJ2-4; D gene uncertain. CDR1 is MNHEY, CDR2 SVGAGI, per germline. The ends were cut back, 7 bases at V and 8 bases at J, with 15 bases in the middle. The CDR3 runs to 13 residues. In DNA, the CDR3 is TGTGCCAGCACCCCTCCAGAGACGGACATTCAGTACTTC. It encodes CASTPPETDIQYF.

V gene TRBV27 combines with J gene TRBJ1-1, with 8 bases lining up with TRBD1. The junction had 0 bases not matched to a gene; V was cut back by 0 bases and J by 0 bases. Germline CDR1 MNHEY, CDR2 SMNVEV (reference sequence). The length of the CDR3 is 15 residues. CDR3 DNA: TGTGCCAGCAGTTTATCGGGACAGGTGAACACTGAAGCTTTCTTT. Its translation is CASSLSGQVNTEAFF.

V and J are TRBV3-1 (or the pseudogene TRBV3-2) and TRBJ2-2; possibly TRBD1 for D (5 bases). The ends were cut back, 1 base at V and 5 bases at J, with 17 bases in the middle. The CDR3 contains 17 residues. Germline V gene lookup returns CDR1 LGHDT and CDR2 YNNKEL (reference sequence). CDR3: CASSQVFETSGTGELFF. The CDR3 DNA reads TGTGCCAGCAGCCAAGTATTTGAGACTTCAGGGACCGGGGAGCTGTTTTTT.

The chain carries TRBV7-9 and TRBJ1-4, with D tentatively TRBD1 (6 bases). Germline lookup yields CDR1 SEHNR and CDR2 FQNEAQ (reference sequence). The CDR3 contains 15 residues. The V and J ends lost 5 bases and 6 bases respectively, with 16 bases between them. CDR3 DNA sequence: TGTGCCAGCAGCCCCCGGGGGGGGGCAGATGAAAAACTGTTTTTT. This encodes CASSPRGGADEKLFF.

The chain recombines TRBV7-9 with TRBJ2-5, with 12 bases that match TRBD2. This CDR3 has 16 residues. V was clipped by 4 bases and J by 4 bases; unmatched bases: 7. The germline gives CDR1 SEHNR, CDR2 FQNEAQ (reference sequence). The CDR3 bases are TGTGCCAGCAGCTCGAGACTAGCGGGGGTTGGAGAGACCCAGTACTTC. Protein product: CASSSRLAGVGETQYF.

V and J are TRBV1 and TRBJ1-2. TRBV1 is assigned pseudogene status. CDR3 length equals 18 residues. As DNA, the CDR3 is TGCACCAGCAGCCAAGGAAGGTGCGGGAGGGGGCGAAGGAATGGCTACACCTTC. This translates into CTSSQGRCGRGRRNGYTF.

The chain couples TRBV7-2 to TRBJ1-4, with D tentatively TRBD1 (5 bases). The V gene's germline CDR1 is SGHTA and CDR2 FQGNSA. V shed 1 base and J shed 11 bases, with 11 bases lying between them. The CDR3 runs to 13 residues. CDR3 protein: CASSLGGSQKLFF. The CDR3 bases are TGTGCCAGCAGCTTAGGGGGGAGCCAGAAACTGTTTTTT.

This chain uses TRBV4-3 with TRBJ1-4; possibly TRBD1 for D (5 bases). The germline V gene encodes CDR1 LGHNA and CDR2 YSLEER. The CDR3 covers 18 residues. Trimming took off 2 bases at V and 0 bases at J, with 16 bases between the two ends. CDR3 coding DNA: TGCGCCAGCAGCCAATTCGCAGGGTACTCTGCAACTAATGAAAAACTGTTTTTT. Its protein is CASSQFAGYSATNEKLFF.

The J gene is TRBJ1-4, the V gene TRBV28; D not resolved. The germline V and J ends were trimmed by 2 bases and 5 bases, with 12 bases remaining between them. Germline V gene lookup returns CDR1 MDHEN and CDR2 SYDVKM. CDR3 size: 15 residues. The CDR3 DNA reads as TGTGCCAGCAGTTTAGAGGAGGTGGGGAATGAAAAACTGTTTTTT. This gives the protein CASSLEEVGNEKLFF.

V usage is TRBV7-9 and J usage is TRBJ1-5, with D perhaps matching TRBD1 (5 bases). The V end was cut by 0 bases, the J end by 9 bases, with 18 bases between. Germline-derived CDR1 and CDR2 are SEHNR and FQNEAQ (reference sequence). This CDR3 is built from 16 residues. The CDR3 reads CASSLAGPNTGSPQHF. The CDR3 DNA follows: TGTGCCAGCAGCTTAGCGGGACCCAACACGGGATCGCCCCAGCATTTT. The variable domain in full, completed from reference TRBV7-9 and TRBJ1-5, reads DTGVSQNPRHKITKRGQNVTFRCDPISEHNRLYWYRQTLGQGPEFLTYFQNEAQLEKSRLLSDRFSAERPKGSFSTLEIQRTEQGDSAMYLCASSLAGPNTGSPQHFGDGTRLSIL.

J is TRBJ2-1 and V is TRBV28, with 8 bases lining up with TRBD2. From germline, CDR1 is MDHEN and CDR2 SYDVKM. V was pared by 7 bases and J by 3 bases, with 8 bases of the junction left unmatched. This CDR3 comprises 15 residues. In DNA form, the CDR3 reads TGTGCCAGCACCCCACTAGCGGACAACTACAATGAGCAGTTCTTC. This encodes CASTPLADNYNEQFF.

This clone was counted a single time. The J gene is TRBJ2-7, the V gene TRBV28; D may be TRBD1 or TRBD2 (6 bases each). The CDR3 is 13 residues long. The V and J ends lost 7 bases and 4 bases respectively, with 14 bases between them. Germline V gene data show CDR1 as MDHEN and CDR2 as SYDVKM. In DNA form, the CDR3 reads TGTGCCAGCACCACCCGAGGGGGGTACGAGCAGTACTTC. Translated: CASTTRGGYEQYF.

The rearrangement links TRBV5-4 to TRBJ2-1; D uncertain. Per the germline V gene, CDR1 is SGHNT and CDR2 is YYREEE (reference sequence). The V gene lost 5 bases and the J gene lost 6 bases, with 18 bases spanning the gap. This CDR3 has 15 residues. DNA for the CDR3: TGTGCCAGCAGTTCGGACCCGCTACTCCCCAATGAGCAGTTCTTC. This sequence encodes CASSSDPLLPNEQFF.

The CDR3 sequence: CASRAGQGSEQFF. As DNA, the CDR3 is TGTGCCAGCAGAGCTGGACAGGGGAGTGAGCAGTTCTTC. The chain combines TRBV12-3 or TRBV12-4 with TRBJ2-1, with 9 nucleotides matching TRBD1. The CDR3 totals 13 residues. V trimming: 6 bases; J trimming: 9 bases; junction bases outside the gene matches: 6.

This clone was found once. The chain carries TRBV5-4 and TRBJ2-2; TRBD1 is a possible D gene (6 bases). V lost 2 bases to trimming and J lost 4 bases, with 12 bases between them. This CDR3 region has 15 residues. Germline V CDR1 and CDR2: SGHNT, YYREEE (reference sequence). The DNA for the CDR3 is TGTGCCAGCAGCTTTTCACAGGGAATCACCGGGGAGCTGTTTTTT. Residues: CASSFSQGITGELFF.

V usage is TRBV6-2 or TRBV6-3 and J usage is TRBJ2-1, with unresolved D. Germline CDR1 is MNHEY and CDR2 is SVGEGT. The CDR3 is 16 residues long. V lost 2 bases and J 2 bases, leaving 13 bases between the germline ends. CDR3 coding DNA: TGTGCCAGCAGTTACAGCGTAGGCGGCACCTACAATGAGCAGTTCTTC. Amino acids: CASSYSVGGTYNEQFF.

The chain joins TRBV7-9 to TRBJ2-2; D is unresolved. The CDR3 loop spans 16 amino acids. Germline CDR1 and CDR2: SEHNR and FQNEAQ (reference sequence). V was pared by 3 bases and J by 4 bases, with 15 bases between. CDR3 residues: CASSFLIGKGTGELFF. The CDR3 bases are TGTGCCAGCAGCTTTTTGATAGGGAAAGGCACCGGGGAGCTGTTTTTT. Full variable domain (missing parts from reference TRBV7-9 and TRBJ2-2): DTGVSQNPRHKITKRGQNVTFRCDPISEHNRLYWYRQTLGQGPEFLTYFQNEAQLEKSRLLSDRFSAERPKGSFSTLEIQRTEQGDSAMYLCASSFLIGKGTGELFFGEGSRLTVL.

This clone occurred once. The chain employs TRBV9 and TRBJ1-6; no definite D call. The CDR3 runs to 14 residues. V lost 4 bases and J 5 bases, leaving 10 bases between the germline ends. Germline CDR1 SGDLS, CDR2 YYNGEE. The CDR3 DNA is TGTGCCAGCAGCCTATCACGTAATAATTCACCCCTCCACTTT. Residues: CASSLSRNNSPLHF.